The clone carrying this T cell receptor beta chain was counted a single time. Its antigen is undetermined. The germline V gene encodes CDR1 SGHTA and CDR2 FQGNSA. The germline V and J ends were trimmed by 0 bases and 5 bases, with 5 bases remaining between them. The CDR3 totals 13 residues. This entry comes from a study of OX40 agonist ivuxolimab in advanced cancers. Findings and caveats of the study: CD4+ and CD8+ blood T cells expanded clonally by week 6 at 0.1 to 3.0 mg/kg.

TCRdb's copy holds only in-frame clones and misses some; the assay was immunoSEQ multiplex PCR. The sample has roughly 67,000 clones, roughly 84% seen once. This material consisted of CD4+ or CD8+ T cells sorted from blood, taken in a trial of the OX40 agonist ivuxolimab. This clonotype was sampled from an adult with an advanced solid tumor such as melanoma, head and neck, liver or kidney cancer. The V gene is TRBV7-2, the J gene TRBJ1-5; tentative D call: TRBD1 (5 bases). CDR3 in DNA: TGTGCCAGCAGCTTAGCGGGGCATCAGCCCCAGCATTTT. It yields the protein CASSLAGHQPQHF. The entire variable domain, with the rest obtained from reference TRBV7-2 and TRBJ1-5, is as follows: GAGVSQSPSNKVTEKGKDVELRCDPISGHTALYWYRQSLGQGLEFLIYFQGNSAPDKSGLPSDRFSAERTGGSVSTLTIQRTQQEDSAVYLCASSLAGHQPQHFGDGTRLSIL.